The clone carrying this T cell receptor (beta chain) appeared a few times. The antigen is not known. The source of the sample is a study of T cell repertoires in cytomegalovirus infection. About the research overall: It was the public TCR beta signatures that indicated both CMV infection and matching HLA type.

TCRdb re-derived calls from the reads in MiXCR, one entry per CDR3 protein. Of about 140,000 distinct CDR3 sequences listed, about 6% were seen once; the top ten hold over 15%. Study results and caveats: Totalled public TCR beta family frequency picked out people who carried CMV plus the relevant HLA. HLA-C-restricted TCR beta clonotypes specific for CMV led the ex vivo response.

CDR3 size: 14 residues. Germline CDR1 ENHRY, CDR2 SYGVKD. V shed 4 bases, J shed 6 bases, and the junction held 2 bases outside the gene matches. Sequencing used PBMCs. The chain couples TRBV10-3 to TRBJ2-2; TRBD1 agrees at 10 bases. This receptor was obtained from a human donor in good health (CMV status not recorded). Some clones in this sample may be carry-over from other donors' samples. The CDR3 loop is CAISGGTGAGELFF. For the CDR3, the DNA is TGTGCCATCAGTGGTGGGACAGGGGCCGGGGAGCTGTTTTTT.